The following is a TCR beta chain sequence with its context. Its target is unknown. The record originates from a study of T cells in tumors after PD-1 blockade. For the study at large: Treatment was either pembrolizumab 200 mg every 3 weeks or cemiplimab 350 mg every 2 weeks.

V lost 5 bases to trimming and J lost 2 bases; unmatched junction nucleotides: 4. Germline CDR1 WNHNN, CDR2 SYGVQD (reference sequence). This CDR3 is built from 16 residues. This table comes from immunoSEQ multiplex PCR, and its TCRdb copy is limited to in-frame clones, with some not included. Here the sample spans 60,000 or so clones, just under 80% being singletons. General study findings and limits: Blood contained 35% to 50% of the tumor's TCR clonotypes.

The sample was PBMCs, taken before anti-PD-1 treatment. The chain uses TRBV10-1 and TRBJ2-5; 14 positions agree with TRBD2. The TCR comes from a human donor with basal cell carcinoma. The CDR3 here is CASSRGLAGDQETQYF. The CDR3 nucleotides read TGCGCCAGCAGTAGGGGACTAGCGGGGGATCAAGAGACCCAGTACTTC.